The 16 T cell receptor beta chains presented below share a single source sample, sequenced in a study of blood T cells in healthy people across ages. A second PCR, run for roughly 7 to 12 cycles, used a sample-barcoded 5' primer plus a J-beta primer mix. TCRdb processed the 5' RACE reads anew with MiXCR; each CDR3 protein has one entry. The sample records approximately 490,000 distinct CDR3 sequences, approximately 25% being singletons. This same sample was also taken into another study, of T cells of mothers and their children.

Sequenced sample: blood. The receptors shown here come from a boy aged 5-17 years in good health.

The chain recombines TRBV24-1 with TRBJ2-1; either TRBD1 or TRBD2 may fit D (5 bases each). From germline, CDR1 is KGHDR and CDR2 SFDVKD. This CDR3 region has 12 residues. V lost 5 bases and J 9 bases, leaving 10 bases between the germline ends. In nucleotides, the CDR3 is TGTGCCACCAGTGCGGGGCTTGTTGAGCAGTTCTTC. Amino acid sequence: CATSAGLVEQFF.

This clonotype was observed a single time. V usage is TRBV20-1 and J usage is TRBJ2-7; D possibly uses TRBD1 or TRBD2 (5 bases each). The CDR3 spans 13 residues. Germline loops: CDR1 DFQATT, CDR2 SNEGSKA (reference sequence). Between the trimmed V and J ends, which lost 5 bases and 3 bases, there was a span of 14 bases. CDR3: CSAGGTDFYEQYF. CDR3 nucleotides: TGCAGTGCTGGGGGTACTGACTTCTACGAGCAGTACTTC.

This clonotype has only a few counts. This chain uses TRBV20-1 with TRBJ2-3; 12 positions agree with TRBD2. The J segment lost 4 bases and the V segment lost 6 bases, leaving 5 bases of the junction unmatched. The CDR3 spans 14 residues. Per the germline V gene, CDR1 is DFQATT and CDR2 is SNEGSKA (reference sequence). CDR3 in DNA: TGCAGTGCGCGGACTAGCGGGGTACCAGATACGCAGTATTTT. It specifies CSARTSGVPDTQYF.

This sequence joins TRBV29-1 and TRBJ1-2; D not resolved. CDR1 is SQVTM and CDR2 is ANQGSEA in the germline V gene. This CDR3 comprises 11 residues. V gave up 1 base and J gave up 4 bases, with 4 bases separating them. In DNA form, the CDR3 reads TGCAGCGTTGAAGGTATCTATGGCTACACCTTC. The encoded protein is CSVEGIYGYTF.

This clonotype was picked up a small number of times. This rearrangement joins TRBV20-1 to TRBJ2-7, with D perhaps TRBD2 (7 bases). Trimming stripped 0 bases from V and 4 bases from J, with 13 bases between. The CDR3 length is 14 residues. CDR1 and CDR2 from the germline V gene are DFQATT and SNEGSKA (reference sequence). CDR3 bases: TGCAGTGCTAGAGAGTGGGGGGGCCTTTACGAGCAGTACTTC. It yields the protein CSAREWGGLYEQYF.

The V call is TRBV6-2 or TRBV6-3, the J call TRBJ2-7; TRBD2 might be the D (7 bases). The CDR3 spans 16 residues. Germline V gene data show CDR1 as MNHEY and CDR2 as SVGEGT. The V end was cut by 5 bases, the J end by 0 bases, with 17 bases between. CDR3 amino acids: CASSTRGGEISYEQYF. The CDR3 coding sequence is TGTGCCAGCAGTACACGAGGGGGGGAAATCTCCTACGAGCAGTACTTC.

The chain uses TRBV20-1 and TRBJ1-6; D possibly corresponds to TRBD1 (6 bases). The CDR3 consists of 12 residues. The V gene lost 6 bases and the J gene lost 7 bases, with 10 bases spanning the gap. Germline values: CDR1 DFQATT, CDR2 SNEGSKA (reference sequence). The CDR3 DNA reads as TGCAGTGCACCCGACAGGAATTCACCCCTCCACTTT. Translating it yields CSAPDRNSPLHF.

The rearrangement uses TRBV15 and TRBJ2-1, with D perhaps assigned TRBD1 or TRBD2 (6 bases each). This CDR3 region has 13 residues. Germline CDR1 is LNHNV and CDR2 is YYDKDF (reference sequence). Trimming took off 8 bases at V and 9 bases at J, with 17 bases between the two ends. The CDR3 DNA follows: TGTGCCACCCAGCGTGGGGGGCAAGTTGAGCAGTTCTTC. This codes for CATQRGGQVEQFF.

The chain links TRBV6-2 or TRBV6-3 to TRBJ2-4; D possibly corresponds to TRBD2 (5 bases). Trimming took off 6 bases at V and 7 bases at J, with 13 bases between the two ends. CDR3 length: 13 residues. CDR1 and CDR2 from the germline V gene are MNHEY and SVGEGT. CDR3 coding DNA: TGTGCCAGCAGACAAGACTCGGGGAACATTCAGTACTTC. Protein sequence: CASRQDSGNIQYF.

The rearrangement joins TRBV9 to TRBJ2-3; tentative D call: TRBD1 (5 bases). Trimming pared 4 bases from V and 5 bases from J, leaving 14 bases between. This CDR3 has 14 residues. Per the germline V gene, CDR1 is SGDLS and CDR2 is YYNGEE. CDR3 sequence reads: CASSPGPDQDTQYF. In DNA, the CDR3 is TGTGCCAGCAGCCCAGGGCCAGATCAAGATACGCAGTATTTT.

This clonotype was found once. The J gene is TRBJ2-4, the V gene TRBV7-9; TRBD1 might be the D (7 bases). Germline V gene sequence: CDR1 SEHNR, CDR2 FQNEAQ (reference sequence). V gave up 6 bases and J gave up 8 bases, with 14 bases separating them. This CDR3 has 13 residues. The CDR3 region is CASSIDREDIQYF. DNA of the CDR3: TGTGCCAGCAGTATTGACAGGGAGGACATTCAGTACTTC.

This clonotype turned up a few times. The rearrangement joins TRBV12-3 or TRBV12-4 to TRBJ1-4; TRBD1 matches at 8 bases. The CDR3 is made up of 17 amino acids. V lost 5 bases, J lost 3 bases, and 11 bases stayed unmatched. The CDR3 region has the DNA TGTGCCAGCAGTCCCATCCGAGGACAGGGTCCTAATGAAAAACTGTTTTTT. Encoded protein: CASSPIRGQGPNEKLFF.

This clonotype has a handful of counts. This chain connects TRBV29-1 to TRBJ2-6; D is perhaps TRBD1 or TRBD2 (5 bases each). The CDR3 covers 14 residues. Trimming removed 4 bases from V and 0 bases from J, with 7 bases in between. CDR1 is SQVTM, CDR2 ANQGSEA, per germline. The CDR3 is CSVGDLSGANVLTF. The CDR3 coding sequence is TGCAGCGTTGGGGACCTCTCTGGGGCCAACGTCCTGACTTTC.

The chain carries TRBV28 and TRBJ1-4; 11 nucleotides align to TRBD1. CDR3 length: 15 residues. After removal of 4 bases from V and 7 bases from J, the junction contained 5 bases not matched to a gene. Germline values: CDR1 MDHEN, CDR2 SYDVKM. The CDR3 here is CASSSSGTGGEKLFF. CDR3 in DNA: TGTGCCAGCAGTTCCTCCGGGACAGGGGGTGAAAAACTGTTTTTT. Looking up the rest from reference TRBV28 and TRBJ1-4 gives the full variable domain: DVKVTQSSRYLVKRTGEKVFLECVQDMDHENMFWYRQDPGLGLRLIYFSYDVKMKEKGDIPEGYSVSREKKERFSLILESASTNQTSMYLCASSSSGTGGEKLFFGSGTQLSVL.

This sequence joins TRBV7-2 and TRBJ1-1; 10 bases line up with TRBD1. This CDR3 region has 13 residues. The V gene's germline CDR1 is SGHTA and CDR2 FQGNSA. V shed 5 bases, J shed 6 bases, and the junction held 3 bases outside the gene matches. The CDR3 here is CASSRDRGAEAFF. Written as DNA, the CDR3 is TGTGCCAGCAGCCGGGACAGGGGCGCTGAAGCTTTCTTT.

This clonotype has a handful of counts. The chain uses TRBV4-3 and TRBJ2-1, with 10 bases fitting TRBD2. V trimming: 0 bases; J trimming: 8 bases; junction bases outside the gene matches: 4. This CDR3 comprises 15 residues. Germline V gene sequence: CDR1 LGHNA, CDR2 YSLEER. This CDR3 is CASSQELAGTDEQFF. The CDR3 DNA reads as TGCGCCAGCAGCCAAGAACTAGCGGGAACCGATGAGCAGTTCTTC.